This T cell receptor beta chain was obtained from a study of neurological immune-mediated disorders. This CDR3 comprises 16 residues. Germline CDR1 and CDR2: MNHEY and SMNVEV (reference sequence). Trimming stripped 6 bases from V and 1 base from J, with 16 bases between. TCRdb fed the 5' RACE reads into MiXCR, producing one record per CDR3 protein. The sample gives tens of thousands of distinct CDR3 sequences, over 12% of which show up once; 6.5% to 8% is in the top ten. This clonotype was detected many times. The sequencing input was PBMCs. The sequence came from a woman aged 50 to 65 in good health. The chain employs TRBV27 and TRBJ1-5, with a tentative D call TRBD1 (5 bases). The chain's CDR3 is CASSRKYSGSNQPQHF. CDR3 nucleotides: TGTGCCAGCAGCCGGAAATACTCAGGGAGCAATCAGCCCCAGCATTTT.